This note documents a single T cell receptor beta chain sequence. The data were produced by immunoSEQ multiplex PCR, yet TCRdb's version contains in-frame clones alone and is incomplete. The data hold around 75,000 clones, with roughly 88% observed a single time. The sample comes from a study of identifying expanded T cells in peripheral blood. The V gene lost 6 bases and the J gene lost 2 bases, with 11 bases spanning the gap. CDR1 and CDR2 from the germline V gene are MDHEN and SYDVKM. The CDR3 has 14 amino acids. This receptor was identified in a person aged 18 to 70 in good health. The specimen was blood. The chain recombines TRBV28 with TRBJ1-5; D is uncertain. The CDR3 bases are TGTGCCAGCAGAAATAAGGTGGGCAATCAGCCCCAGCATTTT. Amino acid sequence: CASRNKVGNQPQHF.